The 27 T cell receptor beta chains below were found in one sample sequenced in a study of blood T cells in healthy people across ages. The authors ran a second PCR of 7 to 11 cycles using a sample-barcoded 5' primer and a J-beta primer mix. Using its own MiXCR run on the 5' RACE reads, TCRdb lists one record per CDR3 protein. The sample has approximately 2,000,000 distinct CDR3 sequences; about two fifths are singletons. Sequenced input: blood. The receptor set was obtained from a human donor in good health.

The chain employs TRBV6-1 and TRBJ2-5; D perhaps matches TRBD1 (5 bases). Trimming took 5 bases from V and 5 from J, leaving 12 bases between them. The V gene's germline CDR1 is MNHNS and CDR2 SASEGT. CDR3 size: 13 residues. The CDR3: CASSIPGIETQYF. As DNA, the CDR3 is TGTGCCAGCAGTATCCCAGGGATTGAGACCCAGTACTTC.

The gene calls are TRBV7-9 and TRBJ2-1; D ambiguous. Trimming took off 2 bases at V and 0 bases at J, with 11 bases between the two ends. The germline CDR1 and CDR2 sequences are SEHNR and FQNEAQ (reference sequence). This CDR3 contains 16 residues. The CDR3 DNA follows: TGTGCCAGCAGCTTATTTCGGTCAGACTCCTACAATGAGCAGTTCTTC. Its translation is CASSLFRSDSYNEQFF.

The rearrangement joins TRBV4-1 to TRBJ2-1; TRBD2 agrees at 13 bases. CDR3 length: 15 residues. The V gene's germline CDR1 is MGHRA and CDR2 YSYEKL. With V trimmed by 8 bases and J by 5 bases, 6 bases remained unmatched. The CDR3 sequence: CASRKGLAGNNEQFF. The DNA for the CDR3 is TGCGCCAGCCGCAAGGGACTAGCGGGGAACAATGAGCAGTTCTTC.

Comment on this clonotype: At one end, the junction sequence differs from germline, possibly due to a read error. This chain uses TRBV5-4 with TRBJ1-4; D uncertain. The V gene's germline CDR1 is SGHNT and CDR2 YYREEE (reference sequence). There are 13 residues in the CDR3. CDR3 amino acids: CAGSLFGHEKLFF. The DNA for the CDR3 is TGTGCCGGCAGCTTGTTTGGTCATGAAAAACTGTTTTTT.

For this clonotype: One end of the junction fails to match germline, which may point to a read error. This chain links TRBV29-1 with TRBJ2-6; maybe TRBD1 (5 bases). CDR3 size: 15 residues. CDR1 is SQVTM and CDR2 is ANQGSEA in the germline V gene. Here the CDR3 DNA reads TGCAGCGTTGAATCCGGACACTCTGGGGCCAACATCCTGACTTTC. This sequence encodes CSVESGHSGANILTF.

This clonotype was picked up a small number of times. This chain connects TRBV29-1 to TRBJ2-3; 7 bases fit TRBD2. J gave up 2 bases and V 0 bases, and 8 bases lay outside the gene matches. Germline V gene sequence: CDR1 SQVTM, CDR2 ANQGSEA. This CDR3 is 16 amino acids long. This CDR3 reads CSVEDTAGHTTDTQYF. The CDR3 DNA reads TGCAGCGTTGAAGATACAGCGGGGCATACCACAGATACGCAGTATTTT.

J is TRBJ1-2 and V is TRBV3-1; TRBD1 is a possible D gene (5 bases). This CDR3 is 12 amino acids long. Germline-derived CDR1 and CDR2 are LGHDT and YNNKEL (reference sequence). The ends were cut back, 4 bases at V and 7 bases at J, with 10 bases in the middle. The CDR3 sequence: CASSPDIIGYTF. The CDR3 nucleotides read TGTGCCAGCAGCCCGGACATAATTGGCTACACCTTC. The full variable domain, completed using reference TRBV3-1 and TRBJ1-2, is DTAVSQTPKYLVTQMGNDKSIKCEQNLGHDTMYWYKQDSKKFLKIMFSYNNKELIINETVPNRFSPKSPDKAHLNLHINSLELGDSAVYFCASSPDIIGYTFGSGTRLTVV.

This chain links TRBV3-1 with TRBJ1-4; possible D gene TRBD1, 5 bases. CDR1 and CDR2 (germline): LGHDT, YNNKEL (reference sequence). Trimming shortened V by 4 bases and J by 12 bases, and 21 bases separated the two germline ends. CDR3 length: 15 residues. The CDR3 coding sequence is TGTGCCAGCAGCCTTGGCCGGGGCCGGGCGGCGGAACTGTTTTTT. Protein product: CASSLGRGRAAELFF.

The table lists this clonotype with a few counts. The chain has TRBV7-2 and TRBJ1-1; D may be TRBD1 (6 bases). V was cut by 5 bases and J by 1 base, with 14 bases left in between. Germline V CDR1 and CDR2: SGHTA, FQGNSA. The CDR3 runs 15 residues. CDR3 in DNA: TGTGCCAGCAGCCTAGAGGGGACACCGAACACTGAAGCTTTCTTT. Its translation: CASSLEGTPNTEAFF.

The rearrangement joins TRBV20-1 to TRBJ2-1, with 12 bases identical to TRBD2. The CDR3 covers 18 residues. Per germline, CDR1 DFQATT and CDR2 SNEGSKA (reference sequence). V gave up 0 bases and J gave up 7 bases; unmatched junction bases: 13. The CDR3 nucleotides are TGCAGTGCTAGAGATCCTAGCGGGGGGGCCGGTTCGGTGAATGAGCAGTTCTTC. Protein sequence: CSARDPSGGAGSVNEQFF.

This clonotype was counted between two and nine times. V is TRBV20-1 and J is TRBJ1-3; D is unresolved. Germline-derived CDR1 and CDR2 are DFQATT and SNEGSKA (reference sequence). V lost 3 bases and J lost 4, with 4 bases in between. The CDR3 runs 11 residues. The CDR3 spells CSASGGNTIYF. The CDR3, as DNA: TGCAGTGCTAGTGGGGGAAACACCATATATTTT.

The J gene is TRBJ2-5, the V gene TRBV20-1; 12 nucleotides align to TRBD1. Unmatched junction bases numbered 7, after V lost 3 bases and J lost 11 bases. The germline V gene has CDR1 DFQATT and CDR2 SNEGSKA (reference sequence). There are 13 residues in the CDR3. The CDR3, as DNA: TGCAGTGCTAGCGGGACAGGGGGCTTCGAACAGTACTTC. Its translation is CSASGTGGFEQYF.

This clonotype occurred many times. The J gene is TRBJ2-7, the V gene TRBV2, with D possibly matching TRBD1 (6 bases). This CDR3 has 12 amino acids. The V gene's germline CDR1 is SNHLY and CDR2 FYNNEI. The V end was cut by 6 bases, the J end by 1 base, with 7 bases between. The CDR3 is CASSGTSYEQYF. The CDR3 DNA is TGTGCCAGCAGCGGGACATCCTACGAGCAGTACTTC. The entire variable domain, with the rest obtained from reference TRBV2 and TRBJ2-7, is as follows: EPEVTQTPSHQVTQMGQEVILRCVPISNHLYFYWYRQILGQKVEFLVSFYNNEISEKSEIFDDQFSVERPDGSNFTLKIRSTKLEDSAMYFCASSGTSYEQYFGPGTRLTVT.

This clonotype was counted many times. The chain links TRBV15 to TRBJ2-3; no clear D. CDR3 length equals 12 residues. Deletions cut 1 base from V and 8 bases from J, with 7 bases between. Germline values: CDR1 LNHNV, CDR2 YYDKDF (reference sequence). CDR3 sequence reads: CATSRVAGTQYF. In DNA form, the CDR3 reads TGTGCCACCAGCAGAGTGGCTGGTACGCAGTATTTT.

The chain is built from TRBV7-9 and TRBJ2-7; D uncertain. Germline CDR1 SEHNR, CDR2 FQNEAQ (reference sequence). The CDR3 is 17 amino acids. V dropped 2 bases and J dropped 0 bases, with 17 bases sitting between them. DNA for the CDR3: TGTGCCAGCAGCTTATCGGACCGGCAGGCCAGCTCCTACGAGCAGTACTTC. Its protein product is CASSLSDRQASSYEQYF. Full variable domain (missing parts from reference TRBV7-9 and TRBJ2-7): DTGVSQNPRHKITKRGQNVTFRCDPISEHNRLYWYRQTLGQGPEFLTYFQNEAQLEKSRLLSDRFSAERPKGSFSTLEIQRTEQGDSAMYLCASSLSDRQASSYEQYFGPGTRLTVT.

This chain links TRBV5-1 with TRBJ2-5, with D unresolved. The CDR3 runs 16 residues. V shed 0 bases and J shed 5 bases, with 17 bases lying between them. From germline, CDR1 is SGHRS and CDR2 YFSETQ. The DNA for the CDR3 is TGCGCCAGCAGCTTGGGAGGTATCGCGAGTTCGGAGACCCAGTACTTC. As protein: CASSLGGIASSETQYF.

The J gene is TRBJ2-1, the V gene TRBV5-1; either TRBD1 or TRBD2 may supply D (5 bases each). Germline V gene lookup returns CDR1 SGHRS and CDR2 YFSETQ. With 4 bases removed from V and 3 bases from J, the gap between germline ends came to 11 bases. The CDR3 sequence is 14 residues long. The CDR3 is CASSQGDHYNEQFF. CDR3 DNA: TGCGCCAGCAGCCAGGGAGACCACTACAATGAGCAGTTCTTC.

This chain connects TRBV5-1 to TRBJ1-1; the D is unclear. CDR1 is SGHRS and CDR2 is YFSETQ in the germline V gene. The CDR3 has 16 residues. Trimming took 4 bases from V and 1 from J, leaving 17 bases between them. This chain's CDR3 is CASSEFSADKNTEAFF. The CDR3 nucleotides read TGCGCCAGCAGCGAATTCAGCGCGGATAAGAACACTGAAGCTTTCTTT.

This clonotype was counted between two and nine times. The chain carries TRBV28 and TRBJ2-1; tentative D call: TRBD2 (7 bases). CDR1 is MDHEN and CDR2 is SYDVKM in the germline V gene. V gave up 2 bases and J gave up 10 bases, with 21 bases separating them. This CDR3 region has 16 residues. DNA for the CDR3: TGTGCCAGCAGTTTAAGGGGGGGGGTTTATTTCTACGAGCAGTTCTTC. It yields the protein CASSLRGGVYFYEQFF.

The chain uses TRBV7-9 and TRBJ2-1; TRBD1 matches at 9 bases. After removal of 5 bases from V and 1 base from J, the junction contained 6 bases not matched to a gene. The CDR3 is 16 residues long. Germline V gene data show CDR1 as SEHNR and CDR2 as FQNEAQ (reference sequence). CDR3 DNA: TGTGCCAGCAGCGACAACAGGGGGCGGTCCTACAATGAGCAGTTCTTC. Residues: CASSDNRGRSYNEQFF.

This clonotype was counted only a few times. The CDR3 DNA follows: TGTGCCAGCAGCCCTTGGGACTCCACGGGGACCCAGTACTTC. Translating it yields CASSPWDSTGTQYF. The chain combines TRBV3-1 with TRBJ2-7; TRBD2 is a possible D gene (6 bases). The tail of the sequence fits TRBJ2-5 better, so the J call may be wrong. There are 14 residues in the CDR3. The germline CDR1 and CDR2 sequences are LGHDT and YNNKEL (reference sequence).

J is TRBJ2-5 and V is TRBV20-1; TRBD2 matches 11 bases. Germline V CDR1 and CDR2: DFQATT, SNEGSKA (reference sequence). The CDR3 loop spans 17 amino acids. Trimming removed 6 bases from V and 3 bases from J; junction bases left unmatched: 15. CDR3 nucleotides: TGCAGTGCCGATACTAGCGGGGGAGCAACCAAAAAAGAGACCCAGTACTTC. This translates into CSADTSGGATKKETQYF.

This rearrangement joins TRBV6-1 to TRBJ2-5, with 13 bases that match TRBD2. J lost 2 bases, V lost 3 bases, and 3 bases had no gene match. CDR1 and CDR2 from the germline V gene are MNHNS and SASEGT. CDR3 length equals 16 residues. CDR3 sequence reads: CASSDLGLAGQETQYF. The CDR3 DNA is TGTGCCAGCAGTGACCTGGGACTAGCGGGGCAAGAGACCCAGTACTTC.

This clonotype has a handful of counts. The rearrangement links TRBV18 to TRBJ1-5, with D perhaps matching TRBD1 (5 bases). The CDR3 loop spans 14 amino acids. Germline V gene sequence: CDR1 KGHSH, CDR2 LQKENI. V was shortened by 6 bases and J by 4 bases, with 13 bases between the two germline ends. The CDR3 reads CASSHTRGNQPQHF. The CDR3 DNA reads as TGTGCCAGCTCCCATACAAGGGGAAATCAGCCCCAGCATTTT. The complete variable domain, with remaining parts taken from reference TRBV18 and TRBJ1-5, reads NAGVMQNPRHLVRRRGQEARLRCSPMKGHSHVYWYRQLPEEGLKFMVYLQKENIIDESGMPKERFSAEFPKEGPSILRIQQVVRGDSAAYFCASSHTRGNQPQHFGDGTRLSIL.

The gene calls are TRBV20-1 and TRBJ1-5; tentative D call: TRBD1 (5 bases). Germline values: CDR1 DFQATT, CDR2 SNEGSKA (reference sequence). Trimming stripped 2 bases from V and 5 bases from J, with 16 bases between. The CDR3 has 15 residues. The chain's CDR3 is CSARTGRVPDQPQHF. CDR3 DNA sequence: TGCAGTGCTAGAACTGGCAGGGTTCCGGATCAGCCCCAGCATTTT.

The chain joins TRBV3-1 to TRBJ1-1; the D is unclear. The CDR3 consists of 16 residues. CDR1 LGHDT and CDR2 YNNKEL come from the germline V gene (reference sequence). Trimming took off 1 base at V and 5 bases at J, with 17 bases between the two ends. CDR3 DNA sequence: TGTGCCAGCAGCCAAGGTAGCGGGGTACGGAGTACTGAAGCTTTCTTT. As protein: CASSQGSGVRSTEAFF.

The J gene is TRBJ1-1, the V gene TRBV12-3 or TRBV12-4, with D possibly TRBD1 on 6 matching bases. This CDR3 contains 15 residues. V was clipped by 3 bases and J by 4 bases, with 15 bases between them. The CDR3 coding sequence is TGTGCCAGCAGTTTTCAACAGGGATTTTTCACTGAAGCTTTCTTT. Its translation is CASSFQQGFFTEAFF.